This TCR beta chain was recovered during a study of CD8 T cells in Susac syndrome. Per the germline V gene, CDR1 is SQVTM and CDR2 is ANQGSEA. V lost 6 bases to trimming and J lost 8 bases; unmatched junction nucleotides: 7. The CDR3 runs to 12 residues. About 0.5 to 1 ug RNA was reverse transcribed with random hexamers. An immunoSEQ multiplex PCR amplified TCR beta CDR3 over 54 Vbeta and 13 Jbeta. TCRdb called the immunoSEQ multiplex PCR reads again in MiXCR, with one record for every CDR3 protein. The sample consists of approximately 180,000 distinct CDR3 sequences, approximately 96% of them appearing once. CD8+ and CD4+ T cells taken from blood had their TCR beta sequenced.

The chain uses TRBV29-1 and TRBJ1-2, with TRBD1 matching over 9 bases. Sequenced sample: CD4+ T cells from PBMCs. The TCR originated in a human donor with multiple sclerosis. The CDR3 DNA reads TGCAGCGTCGAGGGACAGGGAAACGGCTACACCTTC. Its protein is CSVEGQGNGYTF.